This T cell receptor (beta chain) was captured in a study of T cell responses to AZD1222 COVID-19 vaccine. Findings of the study overall: Spike-specific TCR breadth and depth went up after people got two AZD1222 doses. Most donors were white British and more were female, and clonal diversity was possibly underestimated. In all cases, repertoires were sampled only after the peak T cell response.

This clone occurred a few times. Its matching antigen is unknown. Trimming shortened V by 0 bases and J by 3 bases, and 21 bases separated the two germline ends. The V gene's germline CDR1 is LNHNV and CDR2 YYDKDF (reference sequence). This CDR3 is 18 amino acids long. Generated by immunoSEQ multiplex PCR, the TCRdb table keeps only in-frame clones and is missing some. The sample lists under 150,000 clones, 92% occurring once. The material was peripheral blood, obtained on day 0 of AZD1222 vaccination. The chain uses TRBV15 and TRBJ2-7, with a possible D match to TRBD1 (5 bases). This clonotype was sampled from an adult in good health. CDR3 in amino acids: CATSRDKGGASGDYEQYF. CDR3 sequence (DNA): TGTGCCACCAGCAGAGATAAGGGTGGGGCTAGTGGGGACTACGAGCAGTACTTC.